Shown below are 27 T cell receptor beta chains from a single sample sequenced in a study of T-cell reconstitution after alpha-beta-depleted transplantation in children (dated by TCRdb to about 2016). The protocol used for the library was PCR. Sequenced using an Illumina HiSeq 2500. TCR library preparation used molecular barcoding, with unique molecular identifiers applied to normalize quantification of the TCRbeta repertoire. The public reads were reanalyzed by TCRdb: fastp trimming at Q25, MiXCR alignment, in-frame beta chains only. When rows share a CDR3 protein, they turn into one entry using the most common DNA and genes. This sample has more than 500,000 distinct CDR3 sequences in its table, and about an eighth of those were observed once. Approximately 14% of the sample belongs to the ten largest clones. Reading the label with the study, this specimen's treatment or condition is: allogeneic hematopoietic cell transplantation with graft depleted of TCRalphabeta T cells and CD19 B cells.

Sequenced here: PBMCs, mostly from graft donor cells, sampled 180 days after TCRalphabeta/CD19-depleted stem cell transplant. The source of these receptors is a female patient under 10 years old who had a stem cell transplant for aplastic anemia, so the T cells may come from the graft donor.

This clonotype was detected only a few times. V and J are TRBV28 and TRBJ1-2, with a weak D call TRBD1 (5 bases). Germline V gene lookup returns CDR1 MDHEN and CDR2 SYDVKM. Between the trimmed V and J ends, which lost 3 bases and 1 base, there was a span of 15 bases. The length of the CDR3 is 16 residues. CDR3 residues: CASSFGGITNNYGYTF. The CDR3 DNA sequence: TGTGCCAGCAGTTTCGGGGGTATAACTAATAACTATGGCTACACCTTC.

This clonotype has a count of ten or more. The chain has TRBV29-1 and TRBJ2-3; unclear D gene. CDR1 is SQVTM and CDR2 is ANQGSEA in the germline V gene. The germline V and J ends were trimmed by 7 bases and 5 bases, with 19 bases remaining between them. The CDR3 is made up of 14 amino acids. CDR3 protein: CSALRAPALDTQYF. The CDR3 DNA reads TGCAGCGCACTCCGGGCGCCGGCCCTAGATACGCAGTATTTT.

V gene TRBV12-3 or TRBV12-4 combines with J gene TRBJ2-3, with 10 bases matching TRBD2. The CDR3 length is 16 residues. The junction had 13 bases not matched to a gene; V was cut back by 6 bases and J by 7 bases. The CDR3 loop reads CASRLKREGLRNTQYF. Written as DNA, the CDR3 is TGTGCCAGCAGACTCAAGCGGGAGGGCCTTAGAAATACGCAGTATTTT.

The genes are TRBV18 and TRBJ2-2; D is perhaps TRBD1 (6 bases). The CDR3 runs to 16 residues. Trimming took 4 bases from V and 5 from J, leaving 17 bases between them. Per germline, CDR1 KGHSH and CDR2 LQKENI. The CDR3 DNA reads as TGTGCCAGCTCACTTGCCGCAGGGGTATTTACCGGGGAGCTGTTTTTT. Translating it yields CASSLAAGVFTGELFF.

On this clonotype itself: The junction shows a germline mismatch at one end, possibly a read error. The rearrangement joins TRBV5-1 to TRBJ2-1, with TRBD2 identical over 7 bases. CDR1 is SGHRS and CDR2 is YFSETQ in the germline V gene. The CDR3 has 15 amino acids. CDR3 in amino acids: CAGSLDREVYNEQFF. The CDR3 region has the DNA TGCGCCGGCAGCTTGGACCGGGAGGTTTACAATGAGCAGTTCTTC.

This clonotype was seen more than once but under ten times. J is TRBJ2-3 and V is TRBV4-3, with D possibly TRBD2 on 6 matching bases. This CDR3 is built from 17 residues. Germline V gene lookup returns CDR1 LGHNA and CDR2 YSLEER. V lost 0 bases and J lost 2, with 15 bases in between. The DNA for the CDR3 is TGCGCCAGCAGCCAAGATGCAGCGGGCCATCTCACAGATACGCAGTATTTT. Encoded protein: CASSQDAAGHLTDTQYF.

The CDR3 here is CSARVEATETQYF. For the CDR3, the DNA is TGCAGTGCTAGAGTAGAAGCGACCGAGACCCAGTACTTC. The genes are TRBV20-1 and TRBJ2-5; D is unclear. The V and J ends lost 1 base and 5 bases respectively, with 11 bases between them. This CDR3 region has 13 residues. Germline V gene lookup returns CDR1 DFQATT and CDR2 SNEGSKA (reference sequence).

The chain recombines TRBV7-2 with TRBJ2-3; TRBD1 matches 7 bases. CDR1 and CDR2 (germline): SGHTA, FQGNSA. The V and J ends lost 3 bases and 0 bases, in that order; junction bases with no gene match: 6. The CDR3 covers 16 residues. The CDR3 spells CASSFMTGSSTDTQYF. The CDR3 nucleotides are TGTGCCAGCAGCTTCATGACAGGGAGTAGCACAGATACGCAGTATTTT.

This clonotype came up many times. The V call is TRBV18, the J call TRBJ2-1; TRBD2 aligns across 8 bases. This CDR3 comprises 16 residues. Germline trimming cut 1 base from V and 8 bases from J; bases unmatched to any gene: 10. Germline CDR1 KGHSH, CDR2 LQKENI. CDR3 coding DNA: TGTGCCAGCTCACCACTCGGACTAGCCCCTTTGGATGAGCAGTTCTTC. It yields the protein CASSPLGLAPLDEQFF.

This clonotype was observed a handful of times. The chain links TRBV9 to TRBJ2-5; D might be TRBD1 or TRBD2, each matching 5 bases. The CDR3 runs to 15 residues. Germline loops: CDR1 SGDLS, CDR2 YYNGEE. With 4 bases removed from V and 4 bases from J, the gap between germline ends came to 17 bases. The CDR3 coding sequence is TGTGCCAGCAGCCCCTACGGGGCAGGGATAGAGACCCAGTACTTC. Translated: CASSPYGAGIETQYF. Combining the CDR3 with reference TRBV9 and TRBJ2-5 gives the whole variable domain DSGVTQTPKHLITATGQRVTLRCSPRSGDLSVYWYQQSLDQGLQFLIQYYNGEERAKGNILERFSAQQFPDLHSELNLSSLELGDSALYFCASSPYGAGIETQYFGPGTRLLVL.

V and J are TRBV11-3 and TRBJ1-1; no clear D. Between the trimmed V and J ends, which lost 1 base and 1 base, there was a span of 16 bases. The CDR3 extends over 17 amino acids. Germline values: CDR1 SGHNT, CDR2 YENEEA. CDR3: CASSLVGMARSNTEAFF. The CDR3 DNA follows: TGTGCCAGCAGCTTAGTGGGCATGGCACGATCGAACACTGAAGCTTTCTTT.

This chain uses TRBV11-1 with TRBJ2-6; D remains unclear. The germline gives CDR1 SGHAT, CDR2 FQDESV (reference sequence). The CDR3 consists of 18 residues. V was trimmed by 5 bases and J by 4 bases, leaving 21 bases between them. CDR3 protein: CASSPSRYALGGANVLTF. Written as DNA, the CDR3 is TGTGCCAGCAGCCCTAGTCGGTACGCGTTGGGGGGGGCCAACGTCCTGACTTTC.

The V and J genes are TRBV5-8 and TRBJ2-7; D gene ambiguous. Germline V gene sequence: CDR1 SGHTS, CDR2 YDEGEE. The CDR3 has 15 residues. The V end was cut by 2 bases, the J end by 6 bases, with 18 bases between. CDR3 in amino acids: CASSFSGAPSLEQYV. As DNA, the CDR3 is TGTGCCAGCAGCTTCTCCGGAGCCCCTTCTCTCGAGCAGTACGTC.

At least ten counts were recorded for this clonotype. The J gene is TRBJ1-3, the V gene TRBV15, with 9 positions matching TRBD1. The junction had 4 bases not matched to a gene; V was cut back by 4 bases and J by 0 bases. The CDR3 loop spans 16 amino acids. Germline loops: CDR1 LNHNV, CDR2 YYDKDF (reference sequence). The CDR3 loop is CATSTTGGPSGNTIYF. The CDR3 DNA follows: TGTGCCACCAGCACTACAGGGGGCCCCTCTGGAAACACCATATATTTT. Using reference TRBV15 and TRBJ1-3 for the parts outside the CDR3, the full variable domain is DAMVIQNPRYQVTQFGKPVTLSCSQTLNHNVMYWYQQKSSQAPKLLFHYYDKDFNNEADTPDNFQSRRPNTSFCFLDIRSPGLGDTAMYLCATSTTGGPSGNTIYFGEGSWLTVV.

This clonotype was recorded at least ten times. CDR3 amino acids: CATSRERPSYNEQFF. For the CDR3, the DNA is TGTGCCACCAGCAGAGAGCGCCCCTCCTACAATGAGCAGTTCTTC. V and J are TRBV15 and TRBJ2-1, with unresolved D. Germline assignment: CDR1 LNHNV and CDR2 YYDKDF (reference sequence). The length of the CDR3 is 15 residues. V was shortened by 0 bases and J by 0 bases, with 6 bases between the two germline ends.

This clonotype was found a few times. The chain couples TRBV10-3 to TRBJ2-5, with TRBD2 matching 15 bases. The CDR3 spans 16 residues. Trimming at V came to 6 bases and at J to 2 bases, leaving 4 bases not matched to a gene. Germline CDR1 is ENHRY and CDR2 is SYGVKD. The CDR3 DNA reads as TGTGCCATCAGCGGAGGACTAGCGGGAGGGCAAGAGACCCAGTACTTC. Protein sequence: CAISGGLAGGQETQYF.

The chain is built from TRBV20-1 and TRBJ2-7, with D tentatively TRBD2 (6 bases). The V end was cut by 0 bases, the J end by 4 bases, with 16 bases between. The CDR3 consists of 15 residues. The germline V gene encodes CDR1 DFQATT and CDR2 SNEGSKA (reference sequence). The CDR3 here is CSARDPGGAGYEQYF. The CDR3 coding sequence is TGCAGTGCTAGAGATCCAGGAGGGGCAGGGTACGAGCAGTACTTC.

This clonotype was picked up a small number of times. This chain connects TRBV5-4 to TRBJ2-2; 14 nucleotides match TRBD2. Losses at the gene ends were 4 bases for V and 6 bases for J; bases not matched to a gene: 5. This CDR3 contains 16 residues. Looked up from germline, CDR1 is SGHNT and CDR2 is YYREEE (reference sequence). The CDR3 sequence is CASSQPGLAGAGELFF. In DNA, the CDR3 is TGTGCCAGCAGCCAGCCGGGACTAGCGGGAGCCGGGGAGCTGTTTTTT. Drawing the rest from reference TRBV5-4 and TRBJ2-2, the complete variable domain is ETGVTQSPTHLIKTRGQQVTLRCSSQSGHNTVSWYQQALGQGPQFIFQYYREEENGRGNFPPRFSGLQFPNYSSELNVNALELDDSALYLCASSQPGLAGAGELFFGEGSRLTVL.

A few counts support this clonotype. This chain joins TRBV29-1 and TRBJ1-3, with 9 bases identical to TRBD1. Germline trimming cut 6 bases from V and 4 bases from J; bases unmatched to any gene: 13. This CDR3 spans 16 amino acids. Looked up from germline, CDR1 is SQVTM and CDR2 is ANQGSEA. For the CDR3, the DNA is TGCAGCGTCGGATCTCCGGGACAGGGTTCGGGAAACACCATATATTTT. It yields the protein CSVGSPGQGSGNTIYF.

This rearrangement joins TRBV20-1 to TRBJ2-1, with D possibly matching TRBD2 (6 bases). V was trimmed by 1 base and J by 3 bases, leaving 16 bases between them. Germline CDR1 DFQATT, CDR2 SNEGSKA (reference sequence). The length of the CDR3 is 16 residues. CDR3: CSARGHGGWDYNEQFF. CDR3 bases: TGCAGTGCTAGAGGTCATGGGGGGTGGGACTACAATGAGCAGTTCTTC.

This clonotype was counted a few times. The V and J genes are TRBV9 and TRBJ2-1; TRBD1 matches at 7 bases. The germline gives CDR1 SGDLS, CDR2 YYNGEE. The CDR3 is 20 amino acids. J gave up 0 bases and V 0 bases, and 15 bases lay outside the gene matches. The CDR3 protein is CASSVGQGRGWRTSYNEQFF. As DNA, the CDR3 is TGTGCCAGCAGCGTAGGGCAGGGCAGGGGGTGGAGGACCTCCTACAATGAGCAGTTCTTC.

In this sample, this clonotype turned up a few times. CDR3 sequence (DNA): TGTGCCAGCAGCCTGGGACTAGCAGTTAACAATGAGCAGTTCTTC. The encoded protein is CASSLGLAVNNEQFF. This chain links TRBV4-2 with TRBJ2-1, with 9 bases aligning to TRBD2. Germline CDR1 and CDR2: LGHNA and YNFKEQ. Germline trimming cut 4 bases from V and 5 bases from J; bases unmatched to any gene: 6. The CDR3 is made up of 15 amino acids.

The chain is built from TRBV10-3 and TRBJ1-6, with TRBD1 matching over 10 bases. V gave up 11 bases and J gave up 8 bases; unmatched junction bases: 9. There are 14 residues in the CDR3. CDR1 is ENHRY and CDR2 is SYGVKD in the germline V gene. CDR3 in amino acids: CAVLSGTGDSPLHF. As DNA, the CDR3 is TGTGCCGTCTTATCCGGGACAGGGGATTCACCCCTCCACTTT.

V and J are TRBV6-2 or TRBV6-3 and TRBJ2-7; TRBD2 aligns across 15 bases. With 6 bases clipped from V and 6 bases from J, the junction kept 3 bases outside the gene matches. This CDR3 comprises 14 residues. Germline V gene sequence: CDR1 MNHEY, CDR2 SVGEGT. CDR3 DNA sequence: TGTGCCAGCAGCCCGGGACTAGCGGGAGGCGAGCAGTACGTC. It specifies CASSPGLAGGEQYV.

This clonotype was seen repeatedly, ten times or more. The chain joins TRBV12-3 or TRBV12-4 to TRBJ2-5; possible D gene TRBD1, 5 bases. The CDR3 is made up of 17 amino acids. V lost 7 bases, J lost 2 bases, and 23 bases lay in between. This CDR3 reads CASTPGVRKRQQETQYF. The CDR3 coding sequence is TGTGCCAGCACCCCTGGCGTGAGGAAGAGACAGCAAGAGACCCAGTACTTC.

This clonotype was found a few times. V and J are TRBV4-3 and TRBJ1-4; D is unresolved. The CDR3 covers 15 residues. Between the trimmed V and J ends, which lost 3 bases and 8 bases, there was a span of 16 bases. The germline V gene has CDR1 LGHNA and CDR2 YSLEER. The CDR3 DNA reads as TGCGCCAGCAGCCACGGGATCCGGTTAGGAGAAAAACTGTTTTTT. It yields the protein CASSHGIRLGEKLFF.

This clonotype was counted a few times. The chain is built from TRBV5-1 and TRBJ2-7, with 10 positions matching TRBD1. Germline CDR1 SGHRS, CDR2 YFSETQ. The CDR3 is 15 amino acids. V lost 4 bases and J lost 3; bases outside the gene matches: 7. The CDR3 reads CASSAPGTGDYEQYF. DNA for the CDR3: TGCGCCAGCAGCGCTCCCGGGACAGGGGACTACGAGCAGTACTTC.